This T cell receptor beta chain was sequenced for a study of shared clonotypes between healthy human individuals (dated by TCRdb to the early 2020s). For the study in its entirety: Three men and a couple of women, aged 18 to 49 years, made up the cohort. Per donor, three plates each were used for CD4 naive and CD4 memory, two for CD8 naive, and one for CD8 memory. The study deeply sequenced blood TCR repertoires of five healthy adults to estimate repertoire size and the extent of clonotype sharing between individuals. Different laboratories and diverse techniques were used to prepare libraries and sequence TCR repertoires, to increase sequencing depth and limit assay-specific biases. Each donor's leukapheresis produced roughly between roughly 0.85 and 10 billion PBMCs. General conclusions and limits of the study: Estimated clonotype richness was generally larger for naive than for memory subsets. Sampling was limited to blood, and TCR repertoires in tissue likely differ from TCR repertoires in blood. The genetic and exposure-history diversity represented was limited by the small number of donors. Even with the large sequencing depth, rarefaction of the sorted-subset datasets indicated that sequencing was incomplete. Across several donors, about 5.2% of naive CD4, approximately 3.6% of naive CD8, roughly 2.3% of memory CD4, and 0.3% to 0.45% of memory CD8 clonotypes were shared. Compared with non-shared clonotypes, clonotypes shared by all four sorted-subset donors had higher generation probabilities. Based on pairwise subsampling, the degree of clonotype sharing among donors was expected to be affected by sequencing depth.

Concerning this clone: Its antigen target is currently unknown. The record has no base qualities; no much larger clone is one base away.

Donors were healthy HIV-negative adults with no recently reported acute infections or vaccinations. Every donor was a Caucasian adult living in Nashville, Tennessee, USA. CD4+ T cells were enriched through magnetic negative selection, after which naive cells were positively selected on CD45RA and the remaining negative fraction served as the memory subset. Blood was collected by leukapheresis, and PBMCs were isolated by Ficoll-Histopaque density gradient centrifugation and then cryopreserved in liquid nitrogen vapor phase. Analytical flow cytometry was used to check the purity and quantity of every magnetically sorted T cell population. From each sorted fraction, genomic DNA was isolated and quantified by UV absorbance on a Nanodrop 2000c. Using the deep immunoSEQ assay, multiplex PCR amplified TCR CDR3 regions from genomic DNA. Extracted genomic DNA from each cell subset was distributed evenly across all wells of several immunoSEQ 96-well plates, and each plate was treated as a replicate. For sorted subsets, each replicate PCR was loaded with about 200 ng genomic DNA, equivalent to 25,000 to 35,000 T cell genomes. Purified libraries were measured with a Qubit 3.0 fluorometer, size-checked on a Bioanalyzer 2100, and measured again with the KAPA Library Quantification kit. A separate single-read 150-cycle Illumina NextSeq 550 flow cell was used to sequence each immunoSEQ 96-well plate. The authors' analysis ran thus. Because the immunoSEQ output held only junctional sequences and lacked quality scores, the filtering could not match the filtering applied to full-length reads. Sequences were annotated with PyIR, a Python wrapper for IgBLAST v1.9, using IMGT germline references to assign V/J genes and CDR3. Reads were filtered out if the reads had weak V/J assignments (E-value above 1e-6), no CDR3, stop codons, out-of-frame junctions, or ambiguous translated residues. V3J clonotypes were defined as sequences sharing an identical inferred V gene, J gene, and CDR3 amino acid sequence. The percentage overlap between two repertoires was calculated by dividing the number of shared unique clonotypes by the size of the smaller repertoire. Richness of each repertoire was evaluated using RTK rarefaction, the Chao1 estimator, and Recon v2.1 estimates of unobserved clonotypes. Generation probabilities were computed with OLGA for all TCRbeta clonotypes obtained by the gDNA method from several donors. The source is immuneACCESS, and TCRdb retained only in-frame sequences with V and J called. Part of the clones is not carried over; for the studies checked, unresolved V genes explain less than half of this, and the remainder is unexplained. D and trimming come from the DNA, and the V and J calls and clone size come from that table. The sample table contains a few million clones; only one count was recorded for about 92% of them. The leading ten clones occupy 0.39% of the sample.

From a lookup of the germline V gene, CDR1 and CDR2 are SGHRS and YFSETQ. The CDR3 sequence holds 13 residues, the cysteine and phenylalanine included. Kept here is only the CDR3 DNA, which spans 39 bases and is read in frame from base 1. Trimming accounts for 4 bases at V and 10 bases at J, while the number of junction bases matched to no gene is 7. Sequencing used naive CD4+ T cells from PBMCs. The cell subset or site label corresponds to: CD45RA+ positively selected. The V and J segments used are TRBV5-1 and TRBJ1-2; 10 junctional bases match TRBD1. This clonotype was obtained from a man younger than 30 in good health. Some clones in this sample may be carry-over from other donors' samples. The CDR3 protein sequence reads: CASSPGQGTDYTF. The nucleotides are TGCGCCAGCAGCCCGGGACAGGGGACTGACTACACCTTC.